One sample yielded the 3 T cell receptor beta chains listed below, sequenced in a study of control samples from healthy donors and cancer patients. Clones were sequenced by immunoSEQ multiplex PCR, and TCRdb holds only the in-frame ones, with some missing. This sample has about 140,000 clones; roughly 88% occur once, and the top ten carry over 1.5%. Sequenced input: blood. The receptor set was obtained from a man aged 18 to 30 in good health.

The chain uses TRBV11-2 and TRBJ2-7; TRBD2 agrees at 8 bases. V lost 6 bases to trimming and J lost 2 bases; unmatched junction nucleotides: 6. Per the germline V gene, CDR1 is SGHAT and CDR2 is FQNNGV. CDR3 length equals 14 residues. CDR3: CASSGAGGAYEQYF. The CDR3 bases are TGTGCCAGCAGTGGGGCGGGGGGAGCCTACGAGCAGTACTTC.

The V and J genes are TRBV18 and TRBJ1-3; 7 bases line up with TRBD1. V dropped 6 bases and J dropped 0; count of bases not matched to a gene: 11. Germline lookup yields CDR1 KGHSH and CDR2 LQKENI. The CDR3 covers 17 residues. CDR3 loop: CASSPSVAGGSGNTIYF. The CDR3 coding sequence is TGTGCCAGCTCCCCTTCCGTGGCAGGGGGCTCTGGAAACACCATATATTTT.

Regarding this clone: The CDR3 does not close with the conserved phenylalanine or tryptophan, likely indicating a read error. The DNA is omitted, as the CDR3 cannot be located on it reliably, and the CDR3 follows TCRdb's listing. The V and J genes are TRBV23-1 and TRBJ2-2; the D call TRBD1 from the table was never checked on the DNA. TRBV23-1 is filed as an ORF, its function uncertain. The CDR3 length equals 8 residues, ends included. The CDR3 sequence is CASLGDKG.